These 10 T cell receptor beta chains were sequenced from one sample in a study of cytomegalovirus exposure and HLA in healthy donors. The study ran its PCR with 60 Vbeta and 13 Jbeta primers. TCRdb keeps only in-frame clones here, not all; method: immunoSEQ multiplex PCR. The table includes some 120,000 clones, approximately 77% detected once. The sample taken for sequencing was PBMCs. The receptor set was obtained from a man between 18 and 29 years old in good health and CMV-seronegative.

The V call is TRBV4-3, the J call TRBJ2-2, with 8 bases lining up with TRBD2. The length of the CDR3 is 18 residues. The V gene end was trimmed by 2 bases and the J gene end by 1 base; junction bases not matched to a gene: 9. Germline loops: CDR1 LGHNA, CDR2 YSLEER. CDR3 loop: CASSQLGGGFQNTGELFF. The CDR3 nucleotides are TGCGCCAGCAGCCAATTGGGCGGGGGGTTCCAGAACACCGGGGAGCTGTTTTTT.

The V gene is TRBV6-5, the J gene TRBJ1-2; the match to TRBD1 covers 7 bases. In germline, CDR1 is MNHEY, CDR2 SVGAGI. This CDR3 region has 13 residues. J gave up 7 bases and V 2 bases, and 4 bases lay outside the gene matches. CDR3 coding DNA: TGTGCCAGCAGTTACACAGGGGATTTTGGCTACACCTTC. Its translation: CASSYTGDFGYTF.

The chain links TRBV19 to TRBJ2-2; TRBD1 matches 10 bases. This CDR3 has 18 residues. Germline lookup yields CDR1 LNHDA and CDR2 SQIVND (reference sequence). The J segment lost 4 bases and the V segment lost 5 bases, leaving 13 bases of the junction unmatched. The CDR3 nucleotides read TGTGCCAGTAGTTTGACAGGGGGCGCGGCGGCGCGCACCGGGGAGCTGTTTTTT. This sequence encodes CASSLTGGAAARTGELFF.

The chain couples TRBV18 to TRBJ1-1, with a tentative D call TRBD1 (6 bases). CDR1 and CDR2 from the germline V gene are KGHSH and LQKENI. V was pared by 6 bases and J by 6 bases, with 14 bases between. This CDR3 is 13 amino acids long. CDR3 DNA: TGTGCCAGCTCGGAAAGGACAGTCTCTGAAGCTTTCTTT. Its protein product is CASSERTVSEAFF.

The V and J genes are TRBV5-4 and TRBJ2-7; TRBD1 agrees at 8 bases. CDR1 SGHNT and CDR2 YYREEE come from the germline V gene (reference sequence). The ends lost 3 bases at V and 7 bases at J; junction bases unmatched: 12. The CDR3 sequence is 15 residues long. The CDR3 bases are TGTGCCAGCAGCTCTCGGGCGACAGGGGAGAGGGAGCAGTACTTC. This sequence encodes CASSSRATGEREQYF.

This chain joins TRBV5-6 and TRBJ1-2; TRBD1 matches at 8 bases. CDR1 is SGHDT, CDR2 YYEEEE, per germline. This CDR3 is 14 amino acids long. Unmatched junction bases numbered 5, after V lost 3 bases and J lost 4 bases. CDR3 nucleotide sequence: TGTGCCAGCAGCTCTCGACAGGGGCTCTATGGCTACACCTTC. It specifies CASSSRQGLYGYTF.

This chain connects TRBV5-1 to TRBJ2-7; D perhaps matches TRBD2 (5 bases). The CDR3 spans 13 residues. The germline V gene has CDR1 SGHRS and CDR2 YFSETQ. V dropped 1 base and J dropped 3 bases, with 8 bases sitting between them. Here the CDR3 DNA reads TGCGCCAGCAGCTTGCCAGGACTCTACGAGCAGTACTTC. Residues: CASSLPGLYEQYF.

The chain recombines TRBV4-3 with TRBJ2-2; TRBD1 matches 9 bases. CDR1 and CDR2 from the germline V gene are LGHNA and YSLEER. This CDR3 spans 16 amino acids. Trimming at V came to 1 base and at J to 7 bases, leaving 7 bases not matched to a gene. The CDR3, as DNA: TGCGCCAGCAGCCAAGTACAGGGGGCTTATGGCGGGGAGCTGTTTTTT. Its translation: CASSQVQGAYGGELFF.

The chain has TRBV7-9 and TRBJ2-1; D remains unclear. Trimming took off 1 base at V and 11 bases at J, with 6 bases between the two ends. The CDR3 length is 11 residues. CDR1 SEHNR and CDR2 FQNEAQ come from the germline V gene (reference sequence). CDR3 nucleotide sequence: TGTGCCAGCAGCTTAGAGCCCAAGCAGTTCTTC. Its protein product is CASSLEPKQFF.

The chain has TRBV7-9 and TRBJ2-7; 7 nucleotides agree with TRBD1. The V segment lost 1 base and the J segment 0 bases; nucleotides outside the gene matches: 9. CDR1 and CDR2 from the germline V gene are SEHNR and FQNEAQ (reference sequence). This CDR3 is built from 17 residues. The CDR3 reads CASSLEGSWDSSYEQYF. The DNA for the CDR3 is TGTGCCAGCAGCTTAGAAGGAAGCTGGGACAGCTCCTACGAGCAGTACTTC.